The T cell receptor beta chain described here comes from a study of T cell responses to AZD1222 COVID-19 vaccine (dated by TCRdb to 2020 to 2022). Looking at the study overall: TCR sequencing covered some 250 trial participants: some 210 given two doses of AZD1222 and 26 given two doses of MenACWY control vaccine. Trial participants were enrolled into age subgroups of 18-55, 56-69 and 70-plus years, which contained about 150, 28 and 57 TCR-sequenced participants, respectively. Results and caveats for the whole study, not just this receptor: Most participants were white British and females outnumbered males, and the authors suggested that clonal diversity may have been underestimated. Nearly half of unique spike-specific TCRs reportedly recognized epitopes outside regions mutated in the B.1.351 and B.1.1.7 variants. In the small 56-69-year group, the increase in depth fell short of significance, most likely because of low power. After two AZD1222 doses, both the breadth and the depth of spike-specific TCRs were significantly higher than at day 0 and than in MenACWY recipients. Because no samples from the day 14 peak response were available, repertoires could be characterized only after the peak T cell response. Only six AZD1222 recipients were SARS-CoV-2 seropositive at baseline, limiting conclusions about previously exposed vaccinees. CD4 TCRs associated with the vaccine covered the entire spike protein, and the dominant responses were in regions 160-218 and 743-854.

As to this clone: No antigen is known for it. Base qualities were left out, and no much larger clone turns up one base away.

The sample's time point label is to be understood as: about 28 days (+/-7) after the second vaccine dose. AZD1222 recipients given second doses at about 4 weeks or at about 12 weeks were pooled, since spike-specific TCR depth and breadth were not found to differ between the two schedules. Vaccinee samples came from UK trials COV001 and COV002, including a single-blind randomized controlled phase 2/3 trial of AZD1222 (ChAdOx1 nCoV-19) in healthy adults. For TCRbeta chain sequencing, PBMC samples from trial participants were taken at day 0 and at day 28 after the second dose. V lost 10 bases and J lost 9 bases, and the count of bases not matched to a germline gene is 8. CDR3 length: 12 amino acids, cysteine to phenylalanine. Only the CDR3 region is kept as DNA, spanning 36 bases read in frame from base 1. The CDR3 regions of human TCRbeta chains were subjected to immunosequencing. Regarding the original processing steps: TCRs in the repertoires were matched against a reference library of SARS-CoV-2-specific TCRs that had been generated with the MIRA antigen-specificity platform. Breadth was defined as the fraction of unique TCRs that were SARS-CoV-2-associated. Depth was defined as the fraction of total T cells that were SARS-CoV-2-associated. Using the MIRA data, each spike-specific TCR was assigned both to the spike region to which the TCR was reactive and to a CD4 or CD8 class. Log10-transformed breadth and depth values were compared by one-way ANOVA with Sidak's multiple comparisons tests. The table comes from immuneACCESS by way of TCRdb, which keeps in-frame sequences with V and J called. Part of the clones is missing from these tables; in studies checked, under half for an unresolved V gene and the rest for unknown reasons. V and J calls and clone size are copied from that table; D and trimming were computed from the DNA. In all, the sample holds under 95,000 clones, and around nine tenths of those were seen once. The leading ten clones occupy roughly 10% of the sample.

The rearranged segments are TRBV12-3 or TRBV12-4 and TRBJ2-1; the junction holds 8 bases that match TRBD2. The TCR sequence derives from an adult who received the AZD1222 COVID-19 vaccine. This specimen was peripheral blood, taken 28 days after the second AZD1222 dose. The sequenced DNA: TGTGCCATCAAGGCGGGGGGTCCTGAGCAGTTCTTC. Translation gives CAIKAGGPEQFF.